Listed here are 21 T cell receptor beta chains from one sample, sequenced in a study of blood T cell repertoires in COVID-19. The method was immunoSEQ multiplex PCR; TCRdb's version includes in-frame clones alone and lacks a portion of them. The sample includes just over 60,000 clones, approximately 80% of them seen just once. The sample consisted of peripheral blood. The receptors stem from a man younger than 40 with COVID-19, enrolled during active disease.

The table lists this clone with a few counts. The chain carries TRBV29-1 and TRBJ1-1; D is possibly TRBD1 (6 bases). The V gene's germline CDR1 is SQVTM and CDR2 ANQGSEA. The V end lost 4 bases, the J end lost 2 bases, and 11 bases lay between the germline ends. The CDR3 has 13 amino acids. CDR3 protein: CSVARTANTEAFF. Written as DNA, the CDR3 is TGCAGCGTTGCACGGACAGCCAACACTGAAGCTTTCTTT.

This clone has a handful of counts. This rearrangement joins TRBV4-2 to TRBJ2-7; TRBD2 is a possible D gene (6 bases). The CDR3 is made up of 14 amino acids. V was cut by 4 bases and J by 6 bases, with 16 bases left in between. Germline V CDR1 and CDR2: LGHNA, YNFKEQ. The CDR3 region is CASSRTTSMFEQYF. Here the CDR3 DNA reads TGTGCCAGCAGCCGTACGACTAGTATGTTCGAGCAGTACTTC.

The chain couples TRBV27 to TRBJ2-2, with 12 nucleotides matching TRBD1. With V trimmed by 5 bases and J by 8 bases, 3 bases remained unmatched. This CDR3 contains 14 residues. Germline V gene lookup returns CDR1 MNHEY and CDR2 SMNVEV (reference sequence). In nucleotides, the CDR3 is TGTGCCAGCAGTCCGGGACAGGGGGCTGGGGAGCTGTTTTTT. It codes for CASSPGQGAGELFF.

The chain employs TRBV4-1 and TRBJ2-2, with 9 bases lining up with TRBD1. J lost 3 bases, V lost 1 base, and 9 bases had no gene match. The CDR3 extends over 18 amino acids. Germline V gene data show CDR1 as MGHRA and CDR2 as YSYEKL. The CDR3 DNA reads as TGCGCCAGCAGCCAAGGGTGGACAGGGGCGATGTACACCGGGGAGCTGTTTTTT. The encoded protein is CASSQGWTGAMYTGELFF.

Only one count was recorded for this clone. The chain uses TRBV29-1 and TRBJ1-1; 10 bases match TRBD1. V lost 4 bases to trimming and J lost 10 bases; unmatched junction nucleotides: 9. The V gene's germline CDR1 is SQVTM and CDR2 ANQGSEA. The CDR3 contains 13 residues. The CDR3 spells CSVVGGQGVGAFF. DNA for the CDR3: TGCAGCGTTGTAGGAGGACAGGGGGTTGGAGCTTTCTTT.

The table lists this clone with a count of one. The chain has TRBV29-1 and TRBJ2-2; tentative D call: TRBD2 (5 bases). V was cut by 1 base and J by 6 bases, with 9 bases left in between. Germline V CDR1 and CDR2: SQVTM, ANQGSEA. The CDR3 is 13 residues long. CDR3 protein: CSVEAMRAGELFF. For the CDR3, the DNA is TGCAGCGTTGAAGCAATGAGGGCCGGGGAGCTGTTTTTT.

The chain has TRBV7-8 and TRBJ2-1, with D hard to call. The germline CDR1 and CDR2 sequences are SGHVS and FQNEAQ. V lost 1 base, J lost 0 bases, and 22 bases lay in between. The CDR3 contains 20 residues. CDR3 region: CASSLGRRISGASSYNEQFF. CDR3 nucleotide sequence: TGTGCCAGCAGCTTAGGACGACGTATCTCGGGTGCCAGCTCCTACAATGAGCAGTTCTTC.

The V and J genes are TRBV19 and TRBJ1-2; D not resolved. V lost 7 bases and J lost 5, with 8 bases in between. The germline V gene has CDR1 LNHDA and CDR2 SQIVND (reference sequence). This CDR3 is 11 amino acids long. CDR3 DNA: TGTGCCAGTAAGAACAGTTATGGCTACACCTTC. It specifies CASKNSYGYTF.

This clone has more than one count but fewer than ten. The V gene is TRBV5-1, the J gene TRBJ1-4, with TRBD1 matching 9 bases. V lost 7 bases and J lost 9; bases outside the gene matches: 10. The germline gives CDR1 SGHRS, CDR2 YFSETQ. The CDR3 is 14 amino acids. CDR3 nucleotide sequence: TGCGCCAGCGACGCCGGGACAGGGCGGAAAAAACTGTTTTTT. Amino acid sequence: CASDAGTGRKKLFF.

As regards this clone: Other DNA sequences in this specimen translate into the identical CDR3. The rearrangement uses TRBV12-3 or TRBV12-4 and TRBJ2-5, with 8 bases aligning to TRBD2. CDR3 length: 13 residues. The V and J ends lost 2 bases and 4 bases, in that order; junction bases with no gene match: 0. CDR3 loop: CASSLREGETQYF. The CDR3, as DNA: TGTGCCAGCAGTTTACGGGAGGGAGAGACCCAGTACTTC.

The rearrangement joins TRBV7-3 to TRBJ2-3; the match to TRBD1 covers 9 bases. With V trimmed by 8 bases and J by 2 bases, 5 bases remained unmatched. The CDR3 consists of 14 residues. Per the germline V gene, CDR1 is SGHTA and CDR2 is FQGTGA. The CDR3 here is CASSRDRVTDTQYF. CDR3 DNA sequence: TGTGCCAGCTCCCGGGACAGGGTCACAGATACGCAGTATTTT.

This chain connects TRBV4-2 to TRBJ1-1; D perhaps matches TRBD1 (5 bases). The CDR3 length is 14 residues. V lost 0 bases, J lost 7 bases, and 12 bases lay in between. Germline CDR1 reads LGHNA; CDR2 reads YNFKEQ. This CDR3 reads CASSQDSGDGEAFF. The CDR3 DNA sequence: TGTGCCAGCAGCCAAGATTCGGGGGACGGTGAAGCTTTCTTT.

V gene TRBV4-1 combines with J gene TRBJ1-2; 10 nucleotides match TRBD1. From germline, CDR1 is MGHRA and CDR2 YSYEKL. After removal of 0 bases from V and 7 bases from J, the junction contained 14 bases not matched to a gene. The CDR3 is made up of 18 amino acids. The CDR3 DNA reads TGCGCCAGCAGCCAAGACCCCCGCGGACAGGGGGGACCGGGTGGCTACACCTTC. As protein: CASSQDPRGQGGPGGYTF.

This clone was seen a handful of times. This rearrangement joins TRBV7-9 to TRBJ1-6; D perhaps matches TRBD1 (6 bases). The V and J ends lost 5 bases and 5 bases respectively, with 13 bases between them. CDR1 and CDR2 (germline): SEHNR, FQNEAQ (reference sequence). The CDR3 has 15 residues. CDR3 in amino acids: CASSANRGNNSPLHF. CDR3 sequence (DNA): TGTGCCAGCAGCGCAAATAGGGGGAATAATTCACCCCTCCACTTT.

The CDR3 DNA reads TGTGCCAGCAGCTTAAGACAGATAGAGACCCAGTACTTC. Encoded protein: CASSLRQIETQYF. The chain combines TRBV11-1 with TRBJ2-5, with D perhaps TRBD1 (5 bases). Trimming removed 2 bases from V and 4 bases from J, with 8 bases in between. CDR1 SGHAT and CDR2 FQDESV come from the germline V gene (reference sequence). The CDR3 is 13 residues long.

V and J are TRBV7-9 and TRBJ2-5; D gene uncertain. Germline V lookup: CDR1 SEHNR, CDR2 FQNEAQ (reference sequence). The CDR3 runs 11 residues. The ends were cut back, 8 bases at V and 4 bases at J, with 8 bases in the middle. CDR3 bases: TGTGCCAGCGGAGTCTCAGAGACCCAGTACTTC. Amino acids: CASGVSETQYF. Complete variable domain (other parts from reference TRBV7-9 and TRBJ2-5): DTGVSQNPRHKITKRGQNVTFRCDPISEHNRLYWYRQTLGQGPEFLTYFQNEAQLEKSRLLSDRFSAERPKGSFSTLEIQRTEQGDSAMYLCASGVSETQYFGPGTRLLVL.

This clone was counted a few times. This chain links TRBV27 with TRBJ2-7, with D perhaps TRBD1 (6 bases). The germline CDR1 and CDR2 sequences are MNHEY and SMNVEV (reference sequence). The CDR3 is 14 amino acids. V was trimmed by 5 bases and J by 2 bases, leaving 13 bases between them. This CDR3 reads CASSPRQATYEQYF. CDR3 DNA sequence: TGTGCCAGCAGTCCCCGACAGGCTACCTACGAGCAGTACTTC.

This chain connects TRBV5-1 to TRBJ1-1; 8 positions agree with TRBD1. The CDR3 has 14 amino acids. Germline assignment: CDR1 SGHRS and CDR2 YFSETQ. V gave up 0 bases and J gave up 13 bases; unmatched junction bases: 11. This chain's CDR3 is CASSLVWLGQDFFF. In nucleotides, the CDR3 is TGCGCCAGCAGCTTGGTTTGGTTGGGACAGGACTTTTTCTTT.

The chain uses TRBV7-3 and TRBJ2-1, with D maybe TRBD2 (5 bases). Germline loops: CDR1 SGHTA, CDR2 FQGTGA. The CDR3 length is 15 residues. Between the trimmed V and J ends, which lost 2 bases and 8 bases, there was a span of 16 bases. The CDR3 DNA sequence: TGTGCCAGCAGCTTATTCTCGGGTGAGGGCTATGAGCAGTTCTTC. Encoded protein: CASSLFSGEGYEQFF.

This sequence joins TRBV27 and TRBJ2-7; perhaps TRBD1 as D (7 bases). The CDR3 has 16 amino acids. Germline loops: CDR1 MNHEY, CDR2 SMNVEV (reference sequence). Trimming left V 6 bases short and J 4 bases short, with 22 bases between. The CDR3, as DNA: TGTGCCAGCAGCCAGACGGGCGGGACAGCACCTTACGAGCAGTACTTC. Translation gives CASSQTGGTAPYEQYF.

In regard to this clone: Germline is not matched at one junction end, which may reflect a read error. The chain joins TRBV12-3 or TRBV12-4 to TRBJ2-5; D perhaps matches TRBD2 (6 bases). The CDR3 covers 13 residues. DNA of the CDR3: TGTGCCTGCAGTCCGGGACTTTGGGAGACCCAGTACTTC. Its protein product is CACSPGLWETQYF.